This T cell receptor beta chain is from a study of blood T cell repertoires in COVID-19. Across the study: COVID-19 samples, acute and convalescent, were from the United States, Italy and Spain. PBMCs, B-cell-depleted T cells, or T cells were the source of the cDNA or gDNA that made up the material.

The V and J ends lost 0 bases and 4 bases, in that order; junction bases with no gene match: 4. From germline, CDR1 is LGHDT and CDR2 YNNKEL (reference sequence). The CDR3 is 15 amino acids. In the original analysis: Amplification from reference gene primers served as the basis for estimated nucleated cell counts. Method: immunoSEQ multiplex PCR; TCRdb's copy keeps in-frame clones and lacks some. V, J and clone size reflect that table, while D and trimming were determined from the DNA. The sample lists roughly 200,000 clones, around 83% occurring once. The chain employs TRBV3-1 (or the pseudogene TRBV3-2) and TRBJ2-5, with 8 nucleotides matching TRBD2. Material: peripheral blood. The TCR originated in a woman of 80 years or more with acute or convalescent COVID-19. The CDR3 DNA reads as TGTGCCAGCAGCCAAGATCGAACTAGCGGAGAGACCCAGTACTTC. The encoded protein is CASSQDRTSGETQYF.